This T cell receptor (beta chain) was retrieved from a study of post-analysis software for immune sequencing data. Across the whole study: Included among the disease courses, which were recorded for the cohort, were relapsing-remitting, secondary progressive and progressive-relapsing multiple sclerosis. General study points: With TRBV5-6, TRBV5-1 and TRBV20-1 included, about five TRBV segments were more frequent in patients than in controls. Diversity measured as normalized Chao1 was significantly lower in multiple sclerosis patients than in controls.

TCR beta cDNA libraries had unique molecular identifiers. Starting from approximately 0.95 to 9.8 million T cells, the study yielded about 500,000 cDNA molecules. TCRdb re-called the PCR reads through MiXCR, storing one row per CDR3 protein. The sample consists of roughly 200,000 distinct CDR3 sequences, 29% of them appearing once. This clonotype has a count of ten or more. Antigen specificity is unknown. Trimming pared 2 bases from V and 9 bases from J, leaving 10 bases between. The CDR3 sequence is 12 residues long. Sequenced: blood. The TCR comes from a girl aged 2 to 17 with multiple sclerosis. The chain employs TRBV12-3 or TRBV12-4 and TRBJ2-5; D is undetermined. The CDR3 region has the DNA TGTGCCAGCAGTTTATACCGTTCGGCCCAGTACTTC. It encodes CASSLYRSAQYF.